The 13 T cell receptor beta chains below were found in one sample sequenced in a study of T cells after yellow fever vaccination. TCRdb passed the 5' RACE reads through MiXCR, listing each CDR3 protein once. The sample consists of some 560,000 distinct CDR3 sequences, over 15% of them appearing once. Here the sequenced sample was PBMCs, taken 15 days after the yellow fever booster vaccination. These receptors originate from a man younger than 40 who received the YFV17D yellow fever vaccine.

This clonotype was observed a few times. The chain links TRBV7-6 to TRBJ2-1, with D perhaps matching TRBD1 (6 bases). The CDR3 is 17 residues long. Per the germline V gene, CDR1 is SGHVS and CDR2 is FNYEAQ. The V end was cut by 0 bases, the J end by 5 bases, with 17 bases between. The CDR3 DNA is TGTGCCAGCAGCTTAGCCGGCGGACAGCCACTAAACAATGAGCAGTTCTTC. Protein product: CASSLAGGQPLNNEQFF. The entire variable domain, with the rest obtained from reference TRBV7-6 and TRBJ2-1, is as follows: GAGVSQSPRYKVTKRGQDVALRCDPISGHVSLYWYRQALGQGPEFLTYFNYEAQQDKSGLPNDRFSAERPEGSISTLTIQRTEQRDSAMYRCASSLAGGQPLNNEQFFGPGTRLTVL.

The chain joins TRBV3-1 to TRBJ2-1; D is possibly TRBD2 (5 bases). Trimming stripped 3 bases from V and 5 bases from J, with 14 bases between. The CDR3 covers 15 residues. In germline, CDR1 is LGHDT, CDR2 YNNKEL (reference sequence). CDR3 DNA sequence: TGTGCCAGCAGCCAGGGGTTTGGAGGCCACAATGAGCAGTTCTTC. Residues: CASSQGFGGHNEQFF.

This clonotype was counted a few times. This CDR3 reads CASSYAVNTEAFF. In DNA form, the CDR3 reads TGTGCCAGCAGTTACGCGGTTAACACTGAAGCTTTCTTT. This chain uses TRBV6-5 with TRBJ1-1; D is undetermined. The CDR3 covers 13 residues. Germline CDR1 and CDR2: MNHEY and SVGAGI. V was shortened by 2 bases and J by 2 bases, with 6 bases between the two germline ends.

This clonotype was observed a handful of times. The genes are TRBV7-8 and TRBJ2-7, with D tentatively TRBD1 (6 bases). CDR3 length: 15 amino acids. V lost 1 base to trimming and J lost 2 bases, with 12 bases between them. The germline CDR1 and CDR2 sequences are SGHVS and FQNEAQ. This CDR3 is CASSLEQGFAYEQYF. CDR3 nucleotides: TGTGCCAGCAGCTTAGAACAGGGCTTCGCCTACGAGCAGTACTTC.

This chain links TRBV3-1 with TRBJ2-1; TRBD2 agrees at 11 bases. The V gene's germline CDR1 is LGHDT and CDR2 YNNKEL (reference sequence). The J segment lost 0 bases and the V segment lost 4 bases, leaving 8 bases of the junction unmatched. This CDR3 has 18 amino acids. The CDR3 loop is CASSPRGLADSSYNEQFF. CDR3 nucleotide sequence: TGTGCCAGCAGCCCAAGGGGACTAGCGGACAGCTCCTACAATGAGCAGTTCTTC.

This chain connects TRBV20-1 to TRBJ1-4; D gene uncertain. Germline CDR1 and CDR2: DFQATT and SNEGSKA (reference sequence). The CDR3 loop spans 16 amino acids. Trimming removed 3 bases from V and 2 bases from J, with 16 bases in between. The CDR3 loop reads CSASRGSVPTNEKLFF. The CDR3 coding sequence is TGCAGTGCTAGCCGAGGGAGTGTCCCCACTAATGAAAAACTGTTTTTT.

The chain carries TRBV6-5 and TRBJ2-5, with TRBD2 matching over 10 bases. With V trimmed by 0 bases and J by 4 bases, 8 bases remained unmatched. Per the germline V gene, CDR1 is MNHEY and CDR2 is SVGAGI. This CDR3 is built from 17 residues. CDR3 amino acids: CASSYSASGSARETQYF. The CDR3 bases are TGTGCCAGCAGTTACTCTGCTAGCGGGAGTGCGAGAGAGACCCAGTACTTC.

V and J are TRBV20-1 and TRBJ2-3; D gene unclear. Trimming took off 0 bases at V and 2 bases at J, with 9 bases between the two ends. This CDR3 spans 14 amino acids. CDR1 is DFQATT and CDR2 is SNEGSKA in the germline V gene (reference sequence). The CDR3 protein is CSARDLAYTDTQYF. The CDR3, as DNA: TGCAGTGCTAGAGATCTGGCTTACACAGATACGCAGTATTTT.

This chain connects TRBV28 to TRBJ2-1, with 7 bases aligning to TRBD1. Per the germline V gene, CDR1 is MDHEN and CDR2 is SYDVKM. This CDR3 has 18 amino acids. Germline trimming cut 3 bases from V and 0 bases from J; bases unmatched to any gene: 11. DNA for the CDR3: TGTGCCAGCAGTTTTCCACCCGCAGGGGGACCCTCCTACAATGAGCAGTTCTTC. Amino acids: CASSFPPAGGPSYNEQFF.

About this clonotype: At one end, the junction sequence differs from germline, possibly due to a read error. The chain couples TRBV12-3 or TRBV12-4 to TRBJ2-1; D remains ambiguous. The CDR3 contains 12 residues. CDR3 amino acids: CAGSLIGNEQFF. CDR3 DNA sequence: TGTGCCGGCAGTTTAATTGGGAATGAGCAGTTCTTC.

This rearrangement joins TRBV7-9 to TRBJ1-1; 7 nucleotides agree with TRBD1. The CDR3 is 13 amino acids. Germline V gene data show CDR1 as SEHNR and CDR2 as FQNEAQ (reference sequence). With 1 base clipped from V and 7 bases from J, the junction kept 3 bases outside the gene matches. CDR3 region: CASSLEAGGEAFF. CDR3 bases: TGTGCCAGCAGCTTAGAGGCAGGGGGTGAAGCTTTCTTT. The full variable domain, in which reference TRBV7-9 and TRBJ1-1 provide the parts outside the CDR3, is DTGVSQNPRHKITKRGQNVTFRCDPISEHNRLYWYRQTLGQGPEFLTYFQNEAQLEKSRLLSDRFSAERPKGSFSTLEIQRTEQGDSAMYLCASSLEAGGEAFFGQGTRLTVV.

This clonotype was seen more than once but under ten times. The chain employs TRBV27 and TRBJ2-2; 10 bases align to TRBD2. V lost 2 bases and J lost 6; bases outside the gene matches: 3. In germline, CDR1 is MNHEY, CDR2 SMNVEV (reference sequence). The length of the CDR3 is 15 residues. The CDR3 spells CASSLLAGDAGELFF. In nucleotides, the CDR3 is TGTGCCAGCAGTTTACTAGCGGGAGACGCCGGGGAGCTGTTTTTT.

The chain uses TRBV20-1 and TRBJ2-5; D ambiguous. Deletions cut 6 bases from V and 5 bases from J, with 13 bases between. The CDR3 spans 12 residues. In germline, CDR1 is DFQATT, CDR2 SNEGSKA (reference sequence). The CDR3 protein is CSADPRKETQYF. CDR3 nucleotides: TGCAGTGCGGATCCCCGGAAGGAGACCCAGTACTTC.